This TCR beta chain appears in the sequencing data of a study of blood T cell repertoires in COVID-19 (dated by TCRdb to 2020 to 2021). Regarding the complete study: Samples from collaborators originated in the United States, Italy and Spain and spanned both the acute and convalescent phases of COVID-19. The prospective study material was composed of cDNA or gDNA derived from T cells, B-cell-depleted T cells, or PBMCs. Deeply sampled blood TCRbeta repertoires from subjects exposed to, actively infected with, or recovered from COVID-19 were included in the dataset. The repertoires were released in a freely available public database intended as a resource for research on the immune response to SARS-CoV-2. Samples were obtained from the ongoing ImmuneRACE study (first 160 participants) and from over 1,000 subjects provided by 6 global collaborators. Nearly every sample came with metadata listing a de-identified subject ID, COVID-19 status, age in years and sex. HLA class I and class II types, where available, came from metadata supplied by the sample provider rather than from assay-based typing.

What the research found in general, with its limitations: Clinical and demographic metadata were provided uncurated, with the amount varying by source and participant.

Via the germline V gene, CDR1 is SGDLS and CDR2 YYNGEE. The CDR3 runs 13 amino acids, cysteine and phenylalanine included. Here the CDR3 DNA is all that survives: 39 bases in frame from base 1. Trimming costs V 0 bases and J 6 bases, and their ends lie 7 bases apart. As for this clone: No antigen is known for it. Base qualities are not at hand, and no much larger clone is one base apart.

The immunoSEQ Assay, a bias-controlled multiplex PCR, was used to amplify TCRbeta CDR3 regions from genomic DNA. The authors processed their data as follows. Nucleated cell counts per sample were estimated from amplification of reference gene primers within the assay. To quantify the absolute abundance of each unique TCRbeta CDR3 rearrangement, sequence reads were collapsed and filtered. For each sample, productive Simpson clonality was calculated as the square root of Simpson's diversity index over productive rearrangements. In its TCRdb copy, this immuneACCESS table keeps in-frame sequences only and misses some clones. Where compared with another copy, unresolved V genes explain less than half of these, and the others have no known cause. That table is the source of V, J and clone size, and D and trimming were worked out from the DNA. The sample data list approximately 93,000 clones, and about 75% of these were observed just once. The leading ten clones occupy around 10% of the sample.

Collaborating institutions collected whole blood in K2EDTA tubes following their own protocols. For TCRbeta analysis, collaborators shipped samples in one of three forms: frozen whole blood, isolated PBMCs, or DNA extracted from either of those sample types. Sequences were obtained from peripheral blood. This receptor was taken from a woman older than 75 with acute or convalescent COVID-19. The V gene is TRBV9 and the J gene is TRBJ1-5; a confident D gene designation cannot be given. CDR3 loop: CASSVGGSQPQHF. The nucleotide sequence reads as follows: TGTGCCAGCAGCGTAGGTGGGAGTCAGCCCCAGCATTTT. Joined to the reference TRBV9 and TRBJ1-5 proteins, this CDR3 gives the full variable domain: DSGVTQTPKHLITATGQRVTLRCSPRSGDLSVYWYQQSLDQGLQFLIQYYNGEERAKGNILERFSAQQFPDLHSELNLSSLELGDSALYFCASSVGGSQPQHFGDGTRLSIL.